This entry is about one TCR beta chain. Its antigen is still unknown. CDR1 and CDR2 from the germline V gene are SGHNT and YYREEE (reference sequence). The CDR3 contains 14 residues. V lost 6 bases to trimming and J lost 6 bases; unmatched junction nucleotides: 9. The entry originates in a study of cytomegalovirus exposure and HLA in healthy donors. 13 Jbeta primers and 60 Vbeta primers were used for the PCR. The assay was immunoSEQ multiplex PCR, and TCRdb's table has in-frame clones only and misses some. The repertoire holds fewer than 250,000 clones, with approximately 79% as singletons. Overall study findings and caveats: A missense variant in DCLRE1C was later tied to TCR beta V- and J-gene trimming. Excluded: some indistinguishable V segments such as TRBV6-2 and TRBV6-3. Reports indicated that the classifier achieved high specificity and sensitivity in diagnosing cytomegalovirus status.

The gene calls are TRBV5-4 and TRBJ2-3; TRBD2 matches 8 bases. The receptor comes from a girl aged 2 to 9 in good health and CMV-seronegative. The material sequenced was PBMCs. CDR3 nucleotide sequence: TGTGCCAGCAACCCCCGGGGGGGCCCGGATACGCAGTATTTT. Its translation is CASNPRGGPDTQYF.